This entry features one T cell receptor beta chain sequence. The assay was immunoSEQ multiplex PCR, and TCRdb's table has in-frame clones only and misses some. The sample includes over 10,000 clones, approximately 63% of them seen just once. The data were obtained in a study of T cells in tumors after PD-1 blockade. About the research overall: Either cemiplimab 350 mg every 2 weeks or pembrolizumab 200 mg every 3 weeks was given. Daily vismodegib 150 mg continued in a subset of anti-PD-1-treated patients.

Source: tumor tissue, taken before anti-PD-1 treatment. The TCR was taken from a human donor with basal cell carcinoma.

CDR3 sequence reads: CASSIRADQETQYF. CDR3 nucleotides: TGTGCCAGTAGTATAAGGGCGGACCAAGAGACCCAGTACTTC. The gene calls are TRBV19 and TRBJ2-5; D gene unclear. This CDR3 has 14 amino acids. CDR1 and CDR2 (germline): LNHDA, SQIVND (reference sequence). Trimming shortened V by 2 bases and J by 0 bases, and 7 bases separated the two germline ends. Drawing the rest from reference TRBV19 and TRBJ2-5, the complete variable domain is DGGITQSPKYLFRKEGQNVTLSCEQNLNHDAMYWYRQDPGQGLRLIYYSQIVNDFQKGDIAEGYSVSREKKESFPLTVTSAQKNPTAFYLCASSIRADQETQYFGPGTRLLVL.